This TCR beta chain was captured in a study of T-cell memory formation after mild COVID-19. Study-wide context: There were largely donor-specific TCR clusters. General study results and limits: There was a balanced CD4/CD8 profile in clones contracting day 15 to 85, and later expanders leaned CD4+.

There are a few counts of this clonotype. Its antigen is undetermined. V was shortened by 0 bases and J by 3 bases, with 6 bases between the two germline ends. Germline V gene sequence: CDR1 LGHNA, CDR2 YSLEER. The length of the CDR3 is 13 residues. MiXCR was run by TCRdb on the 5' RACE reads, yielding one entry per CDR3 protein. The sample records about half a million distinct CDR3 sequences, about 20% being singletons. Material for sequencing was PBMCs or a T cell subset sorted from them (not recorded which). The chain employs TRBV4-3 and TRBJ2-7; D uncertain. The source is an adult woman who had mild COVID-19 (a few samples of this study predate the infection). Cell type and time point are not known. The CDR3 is CASSQDLIYEQYF. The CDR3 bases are TGCGCCAGCAGCCAAGATCTCATCTACGAGCAGTACTTC.